This paragraph covers one T cell receptor beta chain sequence. This sample is part of a study of blood T cell repertoires in COVID-19. Turning to the study itself: The United States, Italy and Spain were the sources of the acute and convalescent COVID-19 samples. T cells, B-cell-depleted T cells, or PBMCs supplied cDNA or gDNA.

CDR1 LGHNT and CDR2 FRNRAP come from the germline V gene. The CDR3 length is 14 residues. After removal of 5 bases from V and 7 bases from J, the junction contained 6 bases not matched to a gene. Produced via immunoSEQ multiplex PCR; TCRdb's table is partial and in-frame only. The repertoire consists of 150,000 to 200,000 clones, with around nine tenths occurring once and the leading ten covering roughly an eighth. The Seattle patients, enrolled during active infection, were followed longitudinally. The chain is built from TRBV12-5 and TRBJ1-3; 9 nucleotides align to TRBD1. The receptor was isolated from a woman aged 70-85 years with COVID-19, enrolled during active disease. What was sequenced was peripheral blood. In DNA form, the CDR3 reads TGTGCTAGTGGTCCCGGGACAGGGTCGAACACCATATATTTT. It codes for CASGPGTGSNTIYF.